This T cell receptor beta chain was sequenced for a study of CD8 T cells in Susac syndrome (dated by TCRdb to between 2017 and 2020). The study in broad terms: Among the sequenced Susac syndrome patients, more than five had clinically active disease and roughly 8 were in clinical remission. Clonality of the CD8+ T cell repertoire was compared between around 13 healthy donors, approximately 14 Susac syndrome patients and roughly 16 multiple sclerosis patients. Susac syndrome patients were therapy-naive, on corticosteroids (some also receiving IVIg), or on IVIg alone at blood withdrawal. Repertoire sequencing was used to test whether CD8+ T cell activation and differentiation in Susac syndrome was antigen driven. Summary of the overall study and its limitations: The number of individuals in the TCR sequencing and HLA analysis was acknowledged as relatively small. CD8+ repertoires in Susac syndrome showed clonal expansion, which was highest in CD8+ TEMRA cells and was greater in clinically active patients than in remitting patients. In the total CD8+ and CD8+ TEMRA repertoires, about 16 and five Susac-specific public clones, respectively, were identified.

Per the germline V gene (reference sequence), SEHNR is the CDR1 and FQNEAQ is the CDR2. The V and J ends are trimmed by 5 bases and 2 bases, leaving 12 bases between them. Including the terminal cysteine and phenylalanine, the CDR3 comprises 14 residues. Only the CDR3 part of the read is kept: 42 bases, read in frame from the first base. Peripheral blood CD8+ and CD4+ T cells from healthy donors, Susac syndrome patients and multiple sclerosis patients were profiled using high-throughput TCR beta sequencing. Recently defined diagnostic criteria for definite or probable disease were met by the Susac syndrome patients. Bulk CD8+ and CD4+ T cells were purified magnetically by negative isolation, whereas CD8+ TEMRA cells were enriched by FACS. Blood was collected in EDTA tubes and processed within 24 hours, with PBMCs isolated through density gradient centrifugation. PBMCs intended for TCR sequencing were frozen in liquid nitrogen and were later thawed in a 37 degrees C water bath. Purity of sorted or isolated CD4+, CD8+ and CD8+ TEMRA cells was at least 90%.

On this clonotype: Its antigen is still unknown. Base-call qualities are not available, and no considerably larger clone is one nucleotide away.

RNA was extracted using the RNeasy kit, and roughly 0.5 to 1 ug of the RNA was reverse transcribed with random hexamers. The immunoSEQ multiplex PCR assay, covering 54 Vbeta and 13 Jbeta segments, was used to amplify TCR beta CDR3 regions. PCR amplification bias was corrected using a synthetic template baseline for primer optimization and computational correction. The study's own analysis went as follows. Reads were assigned to V, D and J genes according to IMGT and analyzed in immunoSEQ Analyzer, with only productive sequences retained. Clonality was calculated as one minus the Shannon entropy normalized by log2 of the number of productive unique sequences. For each patient and control, public and private clones were evaluated among the 100 most prevalent clones. Clones were defined as Susac-specific when absent from the healthy and MS cohorts, from over a thousand published viral clones and from other ImmuneACCESS disease sequences. The raw public data were reprocessed by TCRdb itself: fastp quality trimming at Q25, MiXCR clonotype calling, in-frame beta chains only. All rows with the same CDR3 protein become a single entry with the most common DNA and genes. In this record, the V and J calls reflect TCRdb's handling and not the investigators' own analysis. In all, the sample holds around 81,000 distinct CDR3 sequences, and about 93% of those were seen once. The ten largest clones take up approximately 1% of the sample.

This sequence uses TRBV7-9 and TRBJ2-5; the D segment might be TRBD1 or TRBD2, since each matches 5 bases. Sequencing was done on a sample of CD8+ T cells from PBMCs. This clonotype was sampled from a human donor with Susac syndrome. In nucleotides, the sequence is TGTGCCAGCAGCGCCTCCGGGACGCAAGAGACCCAGTACTTC. Translated, it reads CASSASGTQETQYF.